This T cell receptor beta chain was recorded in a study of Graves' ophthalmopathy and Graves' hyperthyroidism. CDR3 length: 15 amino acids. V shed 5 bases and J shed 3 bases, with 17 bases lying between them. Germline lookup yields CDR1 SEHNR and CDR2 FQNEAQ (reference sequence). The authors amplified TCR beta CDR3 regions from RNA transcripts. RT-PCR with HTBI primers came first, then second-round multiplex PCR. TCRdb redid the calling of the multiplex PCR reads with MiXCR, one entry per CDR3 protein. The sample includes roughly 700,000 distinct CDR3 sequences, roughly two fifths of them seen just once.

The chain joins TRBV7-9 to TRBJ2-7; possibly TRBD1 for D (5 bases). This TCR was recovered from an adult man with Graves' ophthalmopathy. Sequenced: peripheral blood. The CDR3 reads CASSQDRTGNYEQYF. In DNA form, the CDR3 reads TGTGCCAGCAGCCAAGATCGTACAGGAAACTACGAGCAGTACTTC.